This T cell receptor beta chain is drawn from a study of OX40 agonist ivuxolimab in advanced cancers. For the study at large: The mean age was approximately 60 years, ranging from 23 to 79, with 82.7% of participants male.

Findings and caveats of the study: Expanded clones belonging to CD8+ T cells outnumbered, on average, those of CD4+.

This CDR3 contains 15 residues. Germline V gene sequence: CDR1 SGDLS, CDR2 YYNGEE. The V segment lost 7 bases and the J segment 4 bases; nucleotides outside the gene matches: 11. Baseline was the first blood sampling point, followed by cycle 4 day 1 and cycle 7 day 1. Remarks on this clone: Its antigen is unidentified.

The assay was immunoSEQ multiplex PCR, and TCRdb's table has in-frame clones only and misses some. The top ten clones hold 30% to 35% of a sample with about 32,000 clones, about 87% of them seen once. This clonotype originated in an adult with an advanced solid tumor such as melanoma, head and neck, liver or kidney cancer. Here the sequenced sample was CD4+ or CD8+ T cells sorted from blood, taken in a trial of the OX40 agonist ivuxolimab. The rearrangement joins TRBV9 to TRBJ2-1, with 7 bases that match TRBD1. The CDR3 DNA follows: TGTGCCAGCTCGGGTTGGGGGACAGTGTACAATGAGCAGTTCTTC. This translates into CASSGWGTVYNEQFF.